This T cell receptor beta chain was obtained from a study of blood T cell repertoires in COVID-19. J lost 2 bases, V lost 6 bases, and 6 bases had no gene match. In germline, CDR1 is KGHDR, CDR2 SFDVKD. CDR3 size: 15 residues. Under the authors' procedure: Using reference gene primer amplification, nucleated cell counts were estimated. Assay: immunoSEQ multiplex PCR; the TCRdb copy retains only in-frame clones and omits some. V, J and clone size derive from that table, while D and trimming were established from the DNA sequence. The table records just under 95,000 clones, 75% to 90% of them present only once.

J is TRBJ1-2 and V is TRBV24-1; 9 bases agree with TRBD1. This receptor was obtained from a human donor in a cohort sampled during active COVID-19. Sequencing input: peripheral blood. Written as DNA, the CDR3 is TGTGCCACCAGTCAGGGACAGGGAAAGAACTATGGCTACACCTTC. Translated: CATSQGQGKNYGYTF.